This TCR beta chain was sequenced during a study of cytomegalovirus exposure and HLA in healthy donors. Study overall: Of approximately 400 genotyped donors, more than 70% clustered with self-reported Caucasian donors. Findings and caveats of the study: Reportedly, TCR beta sequences accurately predicted HLA-A and HLA-B alleles in most subjects.

The CDR3 length is 15 residues. CDR1 SEHNR and CDR2 FQNEAQ come from the germline V gene (reference sequence). The junction had 9 bases not matched to a gene; V was cut back by 5 bases and J by 6 bases. The PCR had 60 Vbeta and 13 Jbeta primers. Here immunoSEQ multiplex PCR was the method, and the copy in TCRdb shows in-frame clones only, minus some. Among approximately 140,000 clones listed, more than 75% were seen once. As concerns this clone: As yet, its antigen is unknown.

Specimen: PBMCs. J is TRBJ2-3 and V is TRBV7-9; 9 bases are a match to TRBD1. This receptor was identified in a man younger than 30 in good health and CMV-seronegative. In nucleotides, the CDR3 is TGTGCCAGCAGCCCCCGGGACAGGGTAAAGGATACGCAGTATTTT. It specifies CASSPRDRVKDTQYF.